The source of this T cell receptor beta chain is a study of control samples from healthy donors and cancer patients. V was cut by 0 bases and J by 3 bases, with 12 bases left in between. This CDR3 spans 15 amino acids. CDR1 and CDR2 from the germline V gene are SGHRS and YFSETQ. Data came from immunoSEQ multiplex PCR; TCRdb stores just in-frame clones and leaves some out. The sample holds tens of thousands of clones, over 75% seen once. This clone was observed once. The V gene is TRBV5-1, the J gene TRBJ1-1; maybe TRBD1 (5 bases). Sample: blood. The receptor's source is a woman aged 45-59 years in good health. The CDR3 DNA is TGCGCCAGCAGCTTGGTGCAGGGAAGGGACACTGAAGCTTTCTTT. It codes for CASSLVQGRDTEAFF.